The rows below give T cell receptor beta chains drawn from one sample of a study of CD8 T cells in ankylosing spondylitis. TCRdb reprocessed the 5' RACE reads via MiXCR and lists one record per CDR3 protein. The table records hundreds of thousands of distinct CDR3 sequences, over 7% of them present only once. The source material was blood, either unsorted or a sorted T cell fraction (not recorded which). The source is a female donor with ankylosing spondylitis or in good health (not recorded which). The CDR3 runs from the conserved cysteine through the conserved F or W. D genes are given only for firm matches. The size field reads how often the clone was seen (once, few, many) or a class if it is expanded.

D gene | clone size | J gene | V gene | CDR3 protein | CDR3 DNA
TRBD1 | many | TRBJ2-5 | TRBV12-3/TRBV12-4 | CASRPAGTGKETQYF | TGTGCCAGCAGACCTGCCGGGACAGGGAAGGAGACCCAGTACTTC
TRBD2 | many | TRBJ2-2 | TRBV5-1 | CASSSSGRDTGELFF | TGCGCCAGCAGTAGCAGCGGGAGGGACACCGGGGAGCTGTTTTTT
. | many | TRBJ2-1 | TRBV5-1 | CASSLGRGYNEQFF | TGCGCCAGCAGCTTGGGCCGGGGCTACAATGAGCAGTTCTTC
TRBD2 | many | TRBJ2-1 | TRBV5-1 | CASSLIAGGPHEQFF | TGCGCCAGCAGCTTGATAGCGGGAGGGCCCCATGAGCAGTTCTTC
TRBD1 | many | TRBJ2-7 | TRBV6-5 | CASSFRTGGRLNEQYF | TGTGCCAGCAGTTTCAGGACAGGGGGCAGACTGAACGAGCAGTACTTC
. | many | TRBJ2-4 | TRBV2 | CASSEQRGKNIQYF | TGTGCCAGCAGTGAGCAGCGAGGCAAAAACATTCAGTACTTC
. | many | TRBJ2-1 | TRBV5-6 | CASSSEGLTYNEQFF | TGTGCCAGCAGCTCAGAAGGGCTCACCTACAATGAGCAGTTCTTC
. | many | TRBJ2-4 | TRBV28 | CASSFQGLLAKNIQYF | TGTGCCAGCAGTTTTCAGGGCCTCTTAGCCAAAAACATTCAGTACTTC
. | many | TRBJ1-4 | TRBV5-1 | CASSLRGGADEKLFF | TGCGCCAGCAGCCTTCGGGGGGGGGCTGACGAAAAACTGTTTTTT
TRBD2 | many | TRBJ2-1 | TRBV5-1 | CASSSPSGLANEQFF | TGCGCCAGCAGCAGTCCTAGCGGGCTCGCGAATGAGCAGTTCTTC
. | many | TRBJ2-1 | TRBV20-1 | CSATATYNEQFF | TGCAGTGCAACGGCCACCTACAATGAGCAGTTCTTC
. | few | TRBJ1-5 | TRBV28 | CASSLRAGAFGQPQHF | TGTGCCAGCAGTTTACGAGCGGGGGCGTTCGGTCAGCCCCAGCATTTT
. | many | TRBJ2-1 | TRBV30 | CAWSVDYNEQFF | TGTGCCTGGAGTGTTGACTACAATGAGCAGTTCTTC
. | many | TRBJ2-2 | TRBV19 | CASSIAGGYSPGELFF | TGTGCCAGTAGTATAGCTGGGGGCTACTCCCCCGGGGAGCTGTTTTTT
TRBD1 | many | TRBJ2-6 | TRBV7-2 | CAIFPGTVLSGANVLTF | TGTGCTATATTCCCGGGGACAGTCCTCTCTGGGGCCAACGTCCTGACTTTC
. | many | TRBJ1-2 | TRBV6-1 | CATGGTALFRGYTF | TGTGCCACGGGCGGGACGGCTCTTTTTCGGGGCTACACCTTC
. | many | TRBJ2-7 | TRBV20-1 | CSARDRQEGSYEQYF | TGCAGTGCTAGAGATCGACAAGAGGGCTCCTACGAGCAGTACTTC